This T cell receptor beta chain was recorded in a study of early T cells in non-severe SARS-CoV-2 infection (dated by TCRdb to 2020 to 2022). At the level of the whole study: Because TCR sequencing relied on bulk RNA taken from unsorted whole blood, pairing of alpha and beta chains was not possible.

Comments on this clonotype: The antigen this receptor binds is unknown. No base qualities exist here, and no much larger clone lies one base off it.

Library method: 5' RACE. Sequencing used a NextSeq 500. Unique molecular identifiers were attached to individual cDNA molecules in the TCR library protocol so that sequencing error and PCR bias could be corrected. Both TCR alpha and beta chains were sequenced, and tight co-correlation was observed between alpha and beta sequence abundances in each sample. In the paper's pipeline: V gene, J gene and CDR3 annotation of TCR sequences was performed with Decombinator V4. TCRs were defined as expanded if a significant change between any two time points was detected under a Poisson model with p below 0.0001. TCR abundances were normalised to the total number of TCRs sequenced per sample and were expressed as counts per million. TRAV1-2 paired with TRAJ12, TRAJ20 or TRAJ33 defined MAIT TCRs, while TRAV10 paired with TRAJ18 defined iNKT TCRs. VDJdb, accessed on 1 November 2021, was searched for TCRs annotated for CMV, EBV and SARS-CoV-2, and TCRs annotated for more than one antigen were excluded. The public reads were reanalyzed by TCRdb: fastp trimming at Q25, MiXCR alignment, in-frame beta chains only. Each CDR3 protein gets just one entry, which takes the most common genes and DNA from the rows behind it. These V and J calls are TCRdb output, not the study's own analysis. The sample table lists 100,000 to 120,000 distinct CDR3 sequences, roughly 12% of them with a count of one. Jointly, the top ten make up 3.5% to 4% of the sample.

A case-control design nested within a healthcare worker cohort in London, UK, was used, with weekly nasopharyngeal swab PCR tests and blood sampling performed. Healthcare workers were recruited between 23 and 31 March 2020, during the week of the UK lockdown, and were followed weekly for up to roughly 16 weeks. The CDR3 covers 18 residues, taking in both the cysteine and the phenylalanine. The only DNA kept is the CDR3, 54 bases in frame from the first base. Per the germline V gene, MGHRA is the CDR1 and YSYEKL is the CDR2. V ends up 0 bases short and J 1 base short, with an unmatched junction base count of 9. The full study reports these points: VDJdb matching was skewed toward anti-spike CD8 responses and likely underestimated virus-specific expansions by missing private and CD4 specificities.

This specimen was whole blood, taken at baseline. The V and J segments used are TRBV4-1 and TRBJ2-3; 8 bases in the junction line up with TRBD2. The origin of this receptor is an adult who was a healthcare worker with PCR-confirmed SARS-CoV-2 infection or an uninfected control (not recorded which). The nucleotide sequence is given as TGCGCCAGCAGCCAAGACCGAGGGACTAGTATACGCACAGATACGCAGTATTTT. It is translated as CASSQDRGTSIRTDTQYF.